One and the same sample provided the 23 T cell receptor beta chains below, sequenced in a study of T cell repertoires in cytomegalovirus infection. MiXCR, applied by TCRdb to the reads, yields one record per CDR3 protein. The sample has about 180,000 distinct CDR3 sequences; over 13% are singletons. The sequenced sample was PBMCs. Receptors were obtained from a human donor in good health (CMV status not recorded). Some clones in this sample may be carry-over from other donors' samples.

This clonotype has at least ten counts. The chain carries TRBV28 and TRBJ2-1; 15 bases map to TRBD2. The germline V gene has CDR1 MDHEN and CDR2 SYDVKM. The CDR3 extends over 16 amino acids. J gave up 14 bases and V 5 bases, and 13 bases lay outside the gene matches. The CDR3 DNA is TGTGCCAGCAGTCTCGGAGGGACTAGCGGGAGGTCTCTTGAGTTCTTC. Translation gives CASSLGGTSGRSLEFF.

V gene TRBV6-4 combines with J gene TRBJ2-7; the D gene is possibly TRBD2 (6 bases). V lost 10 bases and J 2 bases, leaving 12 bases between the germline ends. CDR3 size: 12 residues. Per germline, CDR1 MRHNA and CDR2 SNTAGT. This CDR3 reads CATWDSTYEQYF. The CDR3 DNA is TGTGCCACTTGGGACTCTACCTACGAGCAGTACTTC.

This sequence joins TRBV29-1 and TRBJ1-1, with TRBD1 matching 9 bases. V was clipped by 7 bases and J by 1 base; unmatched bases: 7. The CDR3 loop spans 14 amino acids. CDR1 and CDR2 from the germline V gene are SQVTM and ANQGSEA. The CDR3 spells CSASTGGPNTEAFF. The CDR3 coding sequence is TGCAGCGCCAGTACAGGGGGCCCGAACACTGAAGCTTTCTTT.

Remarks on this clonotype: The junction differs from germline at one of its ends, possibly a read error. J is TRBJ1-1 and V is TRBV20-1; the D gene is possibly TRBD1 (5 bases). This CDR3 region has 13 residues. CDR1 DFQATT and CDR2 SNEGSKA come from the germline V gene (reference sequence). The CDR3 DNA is TGCAGAGCTAGAGGGGCGTTGAACACTGAAGCTTTCTTT. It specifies CRARGALNTEAFF.

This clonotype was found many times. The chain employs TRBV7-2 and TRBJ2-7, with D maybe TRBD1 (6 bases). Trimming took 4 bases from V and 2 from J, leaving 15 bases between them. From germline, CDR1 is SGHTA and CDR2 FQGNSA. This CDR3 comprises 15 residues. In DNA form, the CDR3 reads TGTGCCAGCAGCTCTCCGGCAGGGGATGCCTACGAGCAGTACTTC. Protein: CASSSPAGDAYEQYF.

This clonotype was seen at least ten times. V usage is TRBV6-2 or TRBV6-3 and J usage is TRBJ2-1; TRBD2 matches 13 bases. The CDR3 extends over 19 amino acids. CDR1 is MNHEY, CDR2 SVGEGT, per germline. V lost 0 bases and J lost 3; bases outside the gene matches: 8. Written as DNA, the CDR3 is TGTGCCAGCAGTTACTCAGGACTAGCGGGAGCTGGTGTCTACAATGAGCAGTTCTTC. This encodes CASSYSGLAGAGVYNEQFF.

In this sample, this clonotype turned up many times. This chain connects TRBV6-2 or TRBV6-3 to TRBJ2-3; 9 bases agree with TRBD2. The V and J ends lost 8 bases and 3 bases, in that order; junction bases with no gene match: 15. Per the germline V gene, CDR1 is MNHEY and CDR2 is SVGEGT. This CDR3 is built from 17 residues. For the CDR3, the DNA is TGTGCCAGCGGGGACGGAGGACTAGCGATCCGGACAGATACGCAGTATTTT. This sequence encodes CASGDGGLAIRTDTQYF.

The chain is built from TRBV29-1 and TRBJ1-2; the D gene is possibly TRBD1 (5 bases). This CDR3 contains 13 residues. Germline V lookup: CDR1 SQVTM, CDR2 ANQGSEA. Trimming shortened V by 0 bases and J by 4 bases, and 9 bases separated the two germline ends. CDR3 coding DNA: TGCAGCGTTGAAGATGGGGCGACCTATGGCTACACCTTC. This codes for CSVEDGATYGYTF.

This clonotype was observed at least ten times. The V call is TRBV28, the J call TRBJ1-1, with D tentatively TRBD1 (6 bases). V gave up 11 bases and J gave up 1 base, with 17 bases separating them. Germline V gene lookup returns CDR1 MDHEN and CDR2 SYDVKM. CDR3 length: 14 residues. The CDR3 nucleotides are TGTGCCCTCGGGGCAGGGGTTCGGAACACTGAAGCTTTCTTT. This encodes CALGAGVRNTEAFF.

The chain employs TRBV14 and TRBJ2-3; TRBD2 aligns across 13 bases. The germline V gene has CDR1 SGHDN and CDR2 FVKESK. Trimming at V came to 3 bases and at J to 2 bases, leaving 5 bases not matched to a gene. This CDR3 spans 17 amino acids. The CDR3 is CASSQRGTSGNTDTQYF. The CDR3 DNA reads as TGTGCCAGCAGCCAGCGCGGGACTAGCGGGAACACAGATACGCAGTATTTT.

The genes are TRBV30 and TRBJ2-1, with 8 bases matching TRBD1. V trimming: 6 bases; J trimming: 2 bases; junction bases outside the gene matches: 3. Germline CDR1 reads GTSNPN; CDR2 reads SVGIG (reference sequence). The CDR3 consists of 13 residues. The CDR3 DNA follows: TGTGCCTGTCGGGACAGGACCTACAATGAGCAGTTCTTC. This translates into CACRDRTYNEQFF.

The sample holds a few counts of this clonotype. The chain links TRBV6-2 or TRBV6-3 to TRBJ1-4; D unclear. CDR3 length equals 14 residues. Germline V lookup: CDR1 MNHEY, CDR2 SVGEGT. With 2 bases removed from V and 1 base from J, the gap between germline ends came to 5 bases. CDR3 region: CASSYLITNEKLFF. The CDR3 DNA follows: TGTGCCAGCAGTTACCTGATAACTAATGAAAAACTGTTTTTT.

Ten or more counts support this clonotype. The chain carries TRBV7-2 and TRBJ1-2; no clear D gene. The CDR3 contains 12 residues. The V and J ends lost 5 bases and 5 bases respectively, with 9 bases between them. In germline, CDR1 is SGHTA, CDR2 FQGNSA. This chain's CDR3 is CASSRPGYGYTF. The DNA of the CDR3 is TGTGCCAGCAGCCGGCCGGGGTATGGCTACACCTTC. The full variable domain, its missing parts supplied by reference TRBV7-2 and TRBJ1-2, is GAGVSQSPSNKVTEKGKDVELRCDPISGHTALYWYRQSLGQGLEFLIYFQGNSAPDKSGLPSDRFSAERTGGSVSTLTIQRTQQEDSAVYLCASSRPGYGYTFGSGTRLTVV.

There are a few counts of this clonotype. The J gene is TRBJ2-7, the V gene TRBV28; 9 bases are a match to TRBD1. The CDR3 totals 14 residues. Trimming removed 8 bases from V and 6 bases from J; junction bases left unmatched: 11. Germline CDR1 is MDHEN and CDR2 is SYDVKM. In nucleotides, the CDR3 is TGTGCCAGCCTAGACCGGGACAGGGTGAGCGAGCAGTACTTC. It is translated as CASLDRDRVSEQYF.

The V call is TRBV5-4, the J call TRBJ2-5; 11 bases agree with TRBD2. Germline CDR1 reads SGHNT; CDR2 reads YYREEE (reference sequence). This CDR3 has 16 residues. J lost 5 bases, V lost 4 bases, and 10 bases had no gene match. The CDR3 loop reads CASSEEATSGMETQYF. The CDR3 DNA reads TGTGCCAGCAGCGAAGAAGCGACTAGCGGGATGGAGACCCAGTACTTC. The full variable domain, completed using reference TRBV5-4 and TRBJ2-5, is ETGVTQSPTHLIKTRGQQVTLRCSSQSGHNTVSWYQQALGQGPQFIFQYYREEENGRGNFPPRFSGLQFPNYSSELNVNALELDDSALYLCASSEEATSGMETQYFGPGTRLLVL.

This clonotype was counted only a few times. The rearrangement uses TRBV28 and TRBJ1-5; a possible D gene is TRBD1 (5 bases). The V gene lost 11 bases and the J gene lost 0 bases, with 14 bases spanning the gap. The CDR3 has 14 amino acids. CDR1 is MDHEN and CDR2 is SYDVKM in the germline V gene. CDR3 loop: CAGTTAASNQPQHF. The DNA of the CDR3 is TGTGCCGGAACGACAGCAGCTAGCAATCAGCCCCAGCATTTT.

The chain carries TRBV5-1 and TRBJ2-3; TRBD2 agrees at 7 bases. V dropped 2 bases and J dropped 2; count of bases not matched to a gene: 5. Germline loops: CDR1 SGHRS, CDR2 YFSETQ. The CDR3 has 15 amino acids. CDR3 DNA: TGCGCCAGCAGCTTCGGGGCGGGGGTCACAGATACGCAGTATTTT. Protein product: CASSFGAGVTDTQYF.

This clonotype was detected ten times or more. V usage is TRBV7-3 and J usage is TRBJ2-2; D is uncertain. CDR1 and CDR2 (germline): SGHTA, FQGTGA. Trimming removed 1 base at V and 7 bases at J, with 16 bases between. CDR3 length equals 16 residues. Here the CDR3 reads CASSLIHGGPNGELFF. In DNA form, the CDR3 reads TGTGCCAGCAGCTTAATCCACGGTGGACCCAACGGGGAGCTGTTTTTT.

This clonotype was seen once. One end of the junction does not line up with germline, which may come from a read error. CDR3 loop: CACSMTHAEQFF. The CDR3 DNA is TGTGCCTGTAGTATGACACACGCTGAGCAGTTCTTC. The chain is built from TRBV19 and TRBJ2-1; D gene uncertain. Germline V gene data show CDR1 as LNHDA and CDR2 as SQIVND (reference sequence). The CDR3 spans 12 residues.

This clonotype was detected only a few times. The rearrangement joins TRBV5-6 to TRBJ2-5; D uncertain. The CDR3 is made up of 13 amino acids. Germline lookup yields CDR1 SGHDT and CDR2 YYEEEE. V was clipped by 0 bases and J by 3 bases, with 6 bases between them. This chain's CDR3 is CASSLDQEETQYF. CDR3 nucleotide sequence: TGTGCCAGCAGCTTGGATCAGGAAGAGACCCAGTACTTC. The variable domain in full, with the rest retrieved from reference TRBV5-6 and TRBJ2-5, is DAGVTQSPTHLIKTRGQQVTLRCSPKSGHDTVSWYQQALGQGPQFIFQYYEEEERQRGNFPDRFSGHQFPNYSSELNVNALLLGDSALYLCASSLDQEETQYFGPGTRLLVL.

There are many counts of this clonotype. CDR3 in amino acids: CASTKGETGTGAQGNYGYTF. The CDR3 coding sequence is TGTGCCAGCACCAAAGGCGAGACTGGCACAGGGGCTCAAGGGAACTATGGCTACACCTTC. This chain joins TRBV2 and TRBJ1-2; the match to TRBD1 covers 7 bases. The V and J ends lost 7 bases and 2 bases, in that order; junction bases with no gene match: 25. The CDR3 extends over 20 amino acids. CDR1 and CDR2 (germline): SNHLY, FYNNEI.

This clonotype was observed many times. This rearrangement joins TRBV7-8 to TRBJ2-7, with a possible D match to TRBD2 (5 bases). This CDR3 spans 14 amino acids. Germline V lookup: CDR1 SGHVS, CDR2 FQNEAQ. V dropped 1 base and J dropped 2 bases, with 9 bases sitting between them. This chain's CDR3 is CASSLGRTPYEQYF. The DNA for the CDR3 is TGTGCCAGCAGCTTAGGGAGGACCCCCTACGAGCAGTACTTC.

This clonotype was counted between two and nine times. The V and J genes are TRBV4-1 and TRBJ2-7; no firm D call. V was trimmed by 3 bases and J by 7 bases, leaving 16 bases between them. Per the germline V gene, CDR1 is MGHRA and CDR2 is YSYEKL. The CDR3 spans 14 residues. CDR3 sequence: CASSQMTQVGEQYF. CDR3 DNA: TGCGCCAGCAGCCAGATGACACAAGTGGGGGAGCAGTACTTC.